Below, 5 T cell receptor beta chains from the same sample are listed, as sequenced in a study of OX40 agonist ivuxolimab in advanced cancers. Sequenced by immunoSEQ multiplex PCR; TCRdb stores in-frame clones only, minus some. Altogether roughly 80,000 clones are present, roughly 87% being singletons, with the ten largest covering 0.32%. The source material was CD4+ or CD8+ T cells sorted from blood, sampled in a trial of the OX40 agonist ivuxolimab. These receptor sequences come from an adult with an advanced solid tumor such as melanoma, head and neck, liver or kidney cancer.

V and J are TRBV4-1 and TRBJ2-7, with D perhaps matching TRBD2 (6 bases). The germline CDR1 and CDR2 sequences are MGHRA and YSYEKL. V was shortened by 1 base and J by 3 bases, with 22 bases between the two germline ends. This CDR3 region has 18 residues. CDR3 protein: CASSQAFQVGRGDYEQYF. CDR3 nucleotides: TGCGCCAGCAGCCAAGCGTTCCAGGTAGGGCGGGGAGACTACGAGCAGTACTTC.

The chain recombines TRBV6-4 with TRBJ2-7; no clear D gene. Germline loops: CDR1 MRHNA, CDR2 SNTAGT. This CDR3 is 16 amino acids long. V was pared by 0 bases and J by 0 bases, with 12 bases between. In DNA form, the CDR3 reads TGTGCCAGCAGTGACTCTTGTCCCCCCAGCTCCTACGAGCAGTACTTC. Amino acid sequence: CASSDSCPPSSYEQYF.

The chain has TRBV4-1 and TRBJ2-2; 10 positions agree with TRBD2. CDR1 and CDR2 from the germline V gene are MGHRA and YSYEKL. CDR3 length: 19 residues. V lost 1 base and J lost 4; bases outside the gene matches: 12. The CDR3 DNA reads TGCGCCAGCAGCCAAGGCTCTAGCGGGAGATTGGTAGGCACCGGGGAGCTGTTTTTT. This codes for CASSQGSSGRLVGTGELFF.

The chain joins TRBV30 to TRBJ2-7; 8 bases map to TRBD2. Trimming cost V 1 base and J 4 bases; bases outside gene matches: 9. Per germline, CDR1 GTSNPN and CDR2 SVGIG (reference sequence). This CDR3 is built from 15 residues. CDR3 sequence: CAWSAPGLGRYEQYF. The CDR3 region has the DNA TGTGCCTGGAGTGCCCCGGGACTAGGAAGGTACGAGCAGTACTTC.

The V and J genes are TRBV11-1 and TRBJ1-4, with D unclear. Trimming left V 5 bases short and J 5 bases short, with 15 bases between. Germline loops: CDR1 SGHAT, CDR2 FQDESV (reference sequence). This CDR3 region has 15 residues. The CDR3 is CASSRQDGFNEKLFF. CDR3 coding DNA: TGTGCCAGCAGCCGCCAGGACGGATTCAATGAAAAACTGTTTTTT.